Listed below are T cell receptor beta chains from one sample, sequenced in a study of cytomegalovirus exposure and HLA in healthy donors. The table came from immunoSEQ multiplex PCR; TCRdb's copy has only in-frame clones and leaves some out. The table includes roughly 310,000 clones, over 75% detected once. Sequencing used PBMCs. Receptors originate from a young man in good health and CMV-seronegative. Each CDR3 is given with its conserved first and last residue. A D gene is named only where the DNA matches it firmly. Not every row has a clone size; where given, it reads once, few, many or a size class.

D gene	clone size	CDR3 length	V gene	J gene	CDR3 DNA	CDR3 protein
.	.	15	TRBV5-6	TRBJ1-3	TGTGCCAGCAGCTCAATAGTTAACTCTGGAAACACCATATATTTT	CASSSIVNSGNTIYF
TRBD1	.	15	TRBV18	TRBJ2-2	TGTGCCAGCTCCCCCCGGGACAGAAACACCGGGGAGCTGTTTTTT	CASSPRDRNTGELFF
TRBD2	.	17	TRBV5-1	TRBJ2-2	TGCGCCAGCAGCGGACTAGCGGGGGGAGCGAACACCGGGGAGCTGTTTTTT	CASSGLAGGANTGELFF
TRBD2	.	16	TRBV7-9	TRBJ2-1	TGTGCCAGCAGCTTACTGGCGGGGGGGCCGGGTAATGAGCAGTTCTTC	CASSLLAGGPGNEQFF
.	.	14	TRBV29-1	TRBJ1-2	TGCAGCGTTGAAATGGACGGGACTAACTATGGCTACACCTTC	CSVEMDGTNYGYTF
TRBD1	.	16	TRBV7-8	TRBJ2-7	TGTGCCAGCAGCTTAGAGGGACAGGGGGATACCTACGAGCAGTACTTC	CASSLEGQGDTYEQYF
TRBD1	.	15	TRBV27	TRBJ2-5	TGTGCCAGCAGTCGTCGGGACAGGGAAGAAGAGACCCAGTACTTC	CASSRRDREEETQYF
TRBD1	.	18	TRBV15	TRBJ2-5	TGTGCCACCAGCAGTCTGGCGTCGGGGACAGGGGGACAAGAGACCCAGTACTTC	CATSSLASGTGGQETQYF
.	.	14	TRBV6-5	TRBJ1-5	TGTGCCAGCGGCCGCGTGGGAGGCAATCAGCCCCAGCATTTT	CASGRVGGNQPQHF
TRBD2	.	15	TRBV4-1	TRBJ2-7	TGCGCCAGCAGCCAAGTTCTAGCGGGGCCCTACGAGCAGTACTTC	CASSQVLAGPYEQYF
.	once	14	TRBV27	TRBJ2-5	TGTGCCAGCAGTTCGGGGAGCCTTCGGGAGACCCAGTACTTC	CASSSGSLRETQYF
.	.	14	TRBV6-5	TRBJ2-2	TGTGCCAGCAGCCCTGACATAAACACCGGGGAGCTGTTTTTT	CASSPDINTGELFF
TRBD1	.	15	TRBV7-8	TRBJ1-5	TGTGCCAGCAGCCTAACCCGGACAGGGAGGCAGCCCCAGCATTTT	CASSLTRTGRQPQHF
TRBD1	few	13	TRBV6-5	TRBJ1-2	TGTGCCAGCAGTAGACAGGGATTGTATGGCTACACCTTC	CASSRQGLYGYTF
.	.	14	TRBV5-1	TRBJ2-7	TGCGCCAGCAGCTTGGATGGTTTTAGTTACGAGCAGTACTTC	CASSLDGFSYEQYF
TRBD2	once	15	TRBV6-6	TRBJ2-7	TGTGCCAGCAGTTACTTAGCGGGGAGCTCCTACGAGCAGTACTTC	CASSYLAGSSYEQYF
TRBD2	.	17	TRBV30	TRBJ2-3	TGTGCCTGGAGTGTACTCGCTAGCGGGGGAATTATAGATACGCAGTATTTT	CAWSVLASGGIIDTQYF
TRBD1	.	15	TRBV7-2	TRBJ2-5	TGTGCCAGCAGCCCCGGGACAGGGATCGCAGAGACCCAGTACTTC	CASSPGTGIAETQYF
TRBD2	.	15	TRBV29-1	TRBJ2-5	TGCAGCGTTGAAACTGAAGCGGGGGGGCAAGAGACCCAGTACTTC	CSVETEAGGQETQYF
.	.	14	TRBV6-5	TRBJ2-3	TGTGCCAGCAGTTATTCGGTGGGCGCGGATACGCAGTATTTT	CASSYSVGADTQYF
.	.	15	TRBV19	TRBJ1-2	TGTGCCAGTAGTAGGCAGCCTCCTTTTGCGGGGGGCTACACCTTC	CASSRQPPFAGGYTF
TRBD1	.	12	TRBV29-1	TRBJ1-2	TGCAGCGTGGACAGGGAGGACTATGGCTACACCTTC	CSVDREDYGYTF
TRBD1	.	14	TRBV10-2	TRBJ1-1	TGCGCCAGCAACAAGGACAGGGGGAACACTGAAGCTTTCTTT	CASNKDRGNTEAFF
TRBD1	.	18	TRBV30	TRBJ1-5	TGTGCCTGGAGTCGGGGGCCGGGACAGTCAATTTTTAATCAGCCCCAGCATTTT	CAWSRGPGQSIFNQPQHF
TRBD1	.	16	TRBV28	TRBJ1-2	TGTGCCAGCAGTTTACGATTGGACAGGGGTTTTGGTGGCTACACCTTC	CASSLRLDRGFGGYTF
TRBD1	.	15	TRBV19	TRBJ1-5	TGTGCCAGTATGGCCCGTACAGGGGGCACTCAGCCCCAGCATTTT	CASMARTGGTQPQHF
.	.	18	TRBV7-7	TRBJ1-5	TGTGCCTGCATAGGCCGACAAACAGGGATTAATAGCAATCAGCCCCAGCATTTT	CACIGRQTGINSNQPQHF
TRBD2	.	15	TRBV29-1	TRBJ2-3	TGCAGCGTTGAAGCTAGCGGTAGCCGCACAGATACGCAGTATTTT	CSVEASGSRTDTQYF